A single sample is the source of the 10 T cell receptor beta chains below, sequenced in a study of cytomegalovirus exposure and HLA in healthy donors. It was with 60 Vbeta and 13 Jbeta primers that the PCR ran. Sequenced by immunoSEQ multiplex PCR; TCRdb stores in-frame clones only, minus some. The table lists a few hundred thousand clones, approximately 80% of them singletons. The sample consisted of PBMCs. The receptors were gathered from a man aged 25 to 40 in good health and CMV-seronegative.

With respect to this clone: The identical CDR3 is also encoded by other nucleotide sequences in the sample. This chain links TRBV11-2 with TRBJ1-1; D uncertain. In germline, CDR1 is SGHAT, CDR2 FQNNGV. The CDR3 contains 15 residues. V lost 7 bases to trimming and J lost 5 bases, with 20 bases between them. CDR3 in amino acids: CASTNPPGEGTEAFF. The DNA of the CDR3 is TGTGCCAGCACTAATCCCCCGGGCGAGGGAACTGAAGCTTTCTTT.

This chain uses TRBV25-1 with TRBJ1-2, with no clear D. This CDR3 has 12 amino acids. Germline-derived CDR1 and CDR2 are MGHDK and SYGVNS. V lost 8 bases, J lost 4 bases, and 11 bases lay in between. CDR3 nucleotides: TGTGCCAGCCTAGGTTCCGTCTATGGCTACACCTTC. Translated: CASLGSVYGYTF.

This clone was seen only a few times. This chain uses TRBV4-1 with TRBJ2-3; TRBD2 might be the D (6 bases). The CDR3 covers 14 residues. CDR1 and CDR2 (germline): MGHRA, YSYEKL. V dropped 4 bases and J dropped 2 bases, with 10 bases sitting between them. The CDR3 region has the DNA TGCGCCAGCAGCCCACTAGCTTTCACAGATACGCAGTATTTT. Encoded protein: CASSPLAFTDTQYF.

The chain combines TRBV28 with TRBJ1-5; TRBD1 agrees at 10 bases. Germline V gives CDR1 MDHEN, CDR2 SYDVKM. V lost 4 bases, J lost 9 bases, and 9 bases stayed unmatched. CDR3 size: 15 residues. Here the CDR3 reads CASSSRTGGIRPQHF. The CDR3 DNA follows: TGTGCCAGCAGTTCCCGGACAGGGGGAATCCGGCCCCAGCATTTT.

The chain couples TRBV18 to TRBJ1-1; 8 nucleotides agree with TRBD1. The CDR3 runs to 18 residues. The germline V gene has CDR1 KGHSH and CDR2 LQKENI. V was pared by 2 bases and J by 0 bases, with 11 bases of the junction left unmatched. The CDR3 nucleotides are TGTGCCAGCTCACCATTATTCAGGGGGCCCGGTTTGAACACTGAAGCTTTCTTT. Translating it yields CASSPLFRGPGLNTEAFF.

CDR3 bases: TGTGCCAGTAGGTGGCAGGTAAATCAGCCCCAGCATTTT. It codes for CASRWQVNQPQHF. The gene calls are TRBV19 and TRBJ1-5; D is ambiguous. Germline values: CDR1 LNHDA, CDR2 SQIVND (reference sequence). This CDR3 is 13 amino acids long. V was pared by 6 bases and J by 4 bases, with 10 bases between.

This chain joins TRBV7-9 and TRBJ1-1; the D is unclear. The CDR3 covers 12 residues. Germline V gene sequence: CDR1 SEHNR, CDR2 FQNEAQ (reference sequence). Trimming stripped 1 base from V and 6 bases from J, with 6 bases between. The CDR3 nucleotides are TGTGCCAGCAGCTTAGAATGGCCTGAAGCTTTCTTT. Translation: CASSLEWPEAFF.

The chain has TRBV5-1 and TRBJ1-1; weak D call: TRBD1 (5 bases). The CDR3 is 18 amino acids. Trimming cost V 5 bases and J 0 bases, with 23 bases left between them. CDR1 and CDR2 from the germline V gene are SGHRS and YFSETQ. CDR3 region: CASSGGWRGQLMNTEAFF. The CDR3 DNA sequence: TGCGCCAGCAGTGGGGGTTGGCGGGGCCAATTGATGAACACTGAAGCTTTCTTT. Using reference TRBV5-1 and TRBJ1-1 for the parts outside the CDR3, the full variable domain is KAGVTQTPRYLIKTRGQQVTLSCSPISGHRSVSWYQQTPGQGLQFLFEYFSETQRNKGNFPGRFSGRQFSNSRSEMNVSTLELGDSALYLCASSGGWRGQLMNTEAFFGQGTRLTVV.

The rearrangement uses TRBV6-1 and TRBJ2-7, with D hard to call. V lost 2 bases, J lost 3 bases, and 14 bases lay in between. The CDR3 covers 15 residues. The germline gives CDR1 MNHNS, CDR2 SASEGT. CDR3 bases: TGTGCCAGCAGTGAACCCCCGGTACCCTACTACGAGCAGTACTTC. Residues: CASSEPPVPYYEQYF.

This chain uses TRBV4-1 with TRBJ1-5; D is unclear. The CDR3 contains 14 residues. Trimming cost V 4 bases and J 2 bases, with 9 bases left between them. CDR1 is MGHRA and CDR2 is YSYEKL in the germline V gene. This CDR3 is CASSPRAGNQPQHF. CDR3 nucleotides: TGCGCCAGCAGCCCCCGCGCTGGCAATCAGCCCCAGCATTTT.